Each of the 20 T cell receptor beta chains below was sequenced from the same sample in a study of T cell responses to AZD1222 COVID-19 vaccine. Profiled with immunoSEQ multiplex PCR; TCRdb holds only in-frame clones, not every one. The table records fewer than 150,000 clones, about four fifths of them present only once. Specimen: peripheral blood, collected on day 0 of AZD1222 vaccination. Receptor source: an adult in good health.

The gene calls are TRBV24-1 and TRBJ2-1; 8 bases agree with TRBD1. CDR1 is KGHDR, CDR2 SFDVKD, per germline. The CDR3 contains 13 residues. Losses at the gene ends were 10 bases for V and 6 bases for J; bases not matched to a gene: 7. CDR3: CATGQGIPNEQFF. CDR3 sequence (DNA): TGTGCCACTGGACAGGGAATCCCCAATGAGCAGTTCTTC.

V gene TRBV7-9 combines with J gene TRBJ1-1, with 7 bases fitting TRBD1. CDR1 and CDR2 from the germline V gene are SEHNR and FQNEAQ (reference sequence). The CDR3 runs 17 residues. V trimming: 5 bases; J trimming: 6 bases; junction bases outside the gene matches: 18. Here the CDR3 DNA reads TGTGCCAGCAGCCGCGATGGTGCGACAGGGCGGACGGCTGAAGCTTTCTTT. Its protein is CASSRDGATGRTAEAFF.

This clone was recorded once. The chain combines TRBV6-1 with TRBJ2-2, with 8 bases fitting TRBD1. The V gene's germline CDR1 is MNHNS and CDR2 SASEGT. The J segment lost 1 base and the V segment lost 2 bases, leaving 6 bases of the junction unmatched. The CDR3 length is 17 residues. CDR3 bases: TGTGCCAGCAGTGAACTCAGGACAGGGCGGAACACCGGGGAGCTGTTTTTT. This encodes CASSELRTGRNTGELFF.

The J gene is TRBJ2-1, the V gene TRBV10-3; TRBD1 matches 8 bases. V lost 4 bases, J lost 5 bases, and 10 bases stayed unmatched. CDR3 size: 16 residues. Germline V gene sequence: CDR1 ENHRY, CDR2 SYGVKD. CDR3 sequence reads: CAISGEQGVRNNEQFF. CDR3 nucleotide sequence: TGTGCCATCAGTGGGGAACAGGGGGTCCGAAACAATGAGCAGTTCTTC.

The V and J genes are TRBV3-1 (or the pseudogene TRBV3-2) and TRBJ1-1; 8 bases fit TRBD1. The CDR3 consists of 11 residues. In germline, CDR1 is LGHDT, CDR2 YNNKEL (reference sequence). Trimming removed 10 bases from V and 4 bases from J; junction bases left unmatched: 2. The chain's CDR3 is CATQGVTEAFF. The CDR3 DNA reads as TGTGCCACACAGGGGGTCACTGAAGCTTTCTTT.

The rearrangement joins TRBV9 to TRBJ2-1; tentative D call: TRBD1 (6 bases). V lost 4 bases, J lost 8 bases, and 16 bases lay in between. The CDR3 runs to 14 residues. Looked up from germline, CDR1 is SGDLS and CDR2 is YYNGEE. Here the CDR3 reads CASSSRQVWDEQFF. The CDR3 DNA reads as TGTGCCAGCAGCTCTAGACAGGTGTGGGATGAGCAGTTCTTC.

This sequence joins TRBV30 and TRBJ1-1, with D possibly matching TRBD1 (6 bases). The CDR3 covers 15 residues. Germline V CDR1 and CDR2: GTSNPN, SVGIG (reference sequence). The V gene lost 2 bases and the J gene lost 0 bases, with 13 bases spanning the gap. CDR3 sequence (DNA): TGTGCCTGGAGTAAAAACAGGGTGATGAACACTGAAGCTTTCTTT. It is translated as CAWSKNRVMNTEAFF.

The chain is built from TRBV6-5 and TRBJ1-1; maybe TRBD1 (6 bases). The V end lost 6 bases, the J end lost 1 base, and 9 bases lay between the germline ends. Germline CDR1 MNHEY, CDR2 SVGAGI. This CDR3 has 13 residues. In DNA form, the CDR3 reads TGTGCCAGCAGCCTCAGGGGGAACACTGAAGCTTTCTTT. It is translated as CASSLRGNTEAFF.

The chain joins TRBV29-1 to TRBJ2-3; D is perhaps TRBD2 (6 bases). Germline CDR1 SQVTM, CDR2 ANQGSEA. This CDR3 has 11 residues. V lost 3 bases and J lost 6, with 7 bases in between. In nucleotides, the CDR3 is TGCAGCGTTGATGGAGGGGATACGCAGTATTTT. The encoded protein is CSVDGGDTQYF.

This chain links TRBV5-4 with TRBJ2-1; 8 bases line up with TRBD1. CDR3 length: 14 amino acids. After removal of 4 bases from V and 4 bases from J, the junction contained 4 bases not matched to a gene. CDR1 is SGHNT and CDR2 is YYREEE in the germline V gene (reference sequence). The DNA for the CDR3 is TGTGCCAGCAGCGGCAGGGGGCTGTACAATGAGCAGTTCTTC. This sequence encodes CASSGRGLYNEQFF. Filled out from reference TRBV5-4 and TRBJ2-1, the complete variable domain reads ETGVTQSPTHLIKTRGQQVTLRCSSQSGHNTVSWYQQALGQGPQFIFQYYREEENGRGNFPPRFSGLQFPNYSSELNVNALELDDSALYLCASSGRGLYNEQFFGPGTRLTVL.

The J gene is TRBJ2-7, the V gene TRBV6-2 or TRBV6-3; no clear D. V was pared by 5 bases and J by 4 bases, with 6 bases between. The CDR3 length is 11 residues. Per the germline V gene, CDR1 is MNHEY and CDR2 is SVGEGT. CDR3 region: CASSNAYEQYF. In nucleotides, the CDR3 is TGTGCCAGCAGTAACGCTTACGAGCAGTACTTC.

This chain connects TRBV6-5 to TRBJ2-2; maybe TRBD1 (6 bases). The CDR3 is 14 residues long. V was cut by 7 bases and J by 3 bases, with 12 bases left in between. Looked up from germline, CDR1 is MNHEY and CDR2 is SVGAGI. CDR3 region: CASTGVRDTGELFF. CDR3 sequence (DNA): TGTGCCAGCACAGGGGTTCGGGACACCGGGGAGCTGTTTTTT.

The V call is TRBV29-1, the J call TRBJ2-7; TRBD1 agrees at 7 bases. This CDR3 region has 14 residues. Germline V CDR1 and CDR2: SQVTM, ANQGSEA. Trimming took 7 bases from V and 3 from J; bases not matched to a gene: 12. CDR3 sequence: CSAESRDSRYEQYF. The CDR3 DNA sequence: TGCAGCGCCGAAAGCCGGGACAGCCGCTACGAGCAGTACTTC.

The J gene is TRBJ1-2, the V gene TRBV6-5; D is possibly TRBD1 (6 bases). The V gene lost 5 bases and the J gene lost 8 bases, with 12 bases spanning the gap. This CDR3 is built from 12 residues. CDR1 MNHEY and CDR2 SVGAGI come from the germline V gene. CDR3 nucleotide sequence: TGTGCCAGCAGTCTACGGACAGTCGGCTACACCTTC. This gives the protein CASSLRTVGYTF.

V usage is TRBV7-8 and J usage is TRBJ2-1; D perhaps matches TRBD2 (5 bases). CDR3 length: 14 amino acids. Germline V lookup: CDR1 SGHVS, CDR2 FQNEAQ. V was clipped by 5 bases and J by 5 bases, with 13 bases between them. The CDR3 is CASSTEESNNEQFF. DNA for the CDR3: TGTGCCAGCAGCACGGAGGAGTCAAACAATGAGCAGTTCTTC.

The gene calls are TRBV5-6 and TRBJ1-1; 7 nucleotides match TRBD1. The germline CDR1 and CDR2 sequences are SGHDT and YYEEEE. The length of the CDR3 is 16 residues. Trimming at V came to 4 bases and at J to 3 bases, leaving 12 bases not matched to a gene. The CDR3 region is CASSLGQAPWDTEAFF. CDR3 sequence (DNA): TGTGCCAGCAGCCTCGGACAGGCCCCATGGGACACTGAAGCTTTCTTT.

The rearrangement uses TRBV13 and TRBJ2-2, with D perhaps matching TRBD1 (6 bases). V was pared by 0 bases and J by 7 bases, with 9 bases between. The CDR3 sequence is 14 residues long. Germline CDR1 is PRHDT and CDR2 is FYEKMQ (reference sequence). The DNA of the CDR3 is TGTGCCAGCAGCTTAGGACCGGACAGCGGGGAGCTGTTTTTT. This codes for CASSLGPDSGELFF.

The chain's CDR3 is CACRGSDTNYGYTF. For the CDR3, the DNA is TGTGCCTGTCGGGGGTCGGATACTAACTATGGCTACACCTTC. V is TRBV6-6 and J is TRBJ1-2; TRBD1 is a possible D gene (5 bases). The CDR3 is 14 residues long. Germline CDR1 is MNHNY and CDR2 is SVGAGI (reference sequence). The V end lost 11 bases, the J end lost 0 bases, and 16 bases lay between the germline ends.

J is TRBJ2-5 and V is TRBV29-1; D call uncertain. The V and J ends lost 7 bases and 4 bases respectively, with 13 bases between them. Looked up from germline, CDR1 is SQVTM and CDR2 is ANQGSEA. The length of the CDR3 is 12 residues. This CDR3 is CSGRLPGETQYF. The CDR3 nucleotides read TGCAGCGGGCGGCTCCCCGGAGAGACCCAGTACTTC.

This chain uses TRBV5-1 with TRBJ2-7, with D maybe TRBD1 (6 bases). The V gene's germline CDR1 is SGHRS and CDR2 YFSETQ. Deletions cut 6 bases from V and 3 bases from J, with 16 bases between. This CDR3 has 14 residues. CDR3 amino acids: CASKNGKGDYEQYF. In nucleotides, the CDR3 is TGCGCCAGCAAGAACGGTAAGGGGGACTACGAGCAGTACTTC.